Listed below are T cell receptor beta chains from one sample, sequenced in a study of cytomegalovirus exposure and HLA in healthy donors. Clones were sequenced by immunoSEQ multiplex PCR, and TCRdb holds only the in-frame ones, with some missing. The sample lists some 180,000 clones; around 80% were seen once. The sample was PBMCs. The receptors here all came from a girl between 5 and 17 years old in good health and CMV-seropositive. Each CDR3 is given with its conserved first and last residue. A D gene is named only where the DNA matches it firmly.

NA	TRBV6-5	CASIGAGFGYTF
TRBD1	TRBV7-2	CASSSGTAANQPQHF
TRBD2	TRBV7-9	CASSPLAGEIGEQYF
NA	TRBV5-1	CASSPAGKMNTEAFF
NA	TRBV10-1	CASSEDSTEAFF
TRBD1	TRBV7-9	CASSLSWTGVPSNTEAFF
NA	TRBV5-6	CASSATEETQYF
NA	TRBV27	CASSHQGSTDTQYF
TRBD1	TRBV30	CAWSHRDRALPGANVLTF
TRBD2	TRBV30	CAWSVWASGYEQFF
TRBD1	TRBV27	CATSRDRAGEKLFF
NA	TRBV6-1	CASGERYEQYF
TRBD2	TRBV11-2	CASSSFLGLAGGPSYEQYF
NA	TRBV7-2	CASSARGQNYEQYF
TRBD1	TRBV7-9	CASSPGTGGAREKLFF
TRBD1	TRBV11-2	CASSPPGQAPWNTEAFF
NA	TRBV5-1	CASSTWRTDTQYF
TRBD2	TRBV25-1	CASATGTSGSWQYF
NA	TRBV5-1	CASSLGLTGANVLTF
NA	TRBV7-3	CASSAGLTDTQYF
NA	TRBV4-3	CASSQDLGQGNTEAFF
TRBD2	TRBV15	CATSRVGLAGLAGELFF
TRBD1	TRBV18	CASSPKTGSYEQYF
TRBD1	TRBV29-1	CSVETGQANTEAFF
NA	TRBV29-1	CSGSSYNEQFF
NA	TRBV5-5	CASSLAGLETQYF
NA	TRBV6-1	CASSEDPGRGYGYTF
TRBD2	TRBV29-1	CSASGVATSAAIEQFF
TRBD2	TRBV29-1	CSVDLAGGPGAAQYF
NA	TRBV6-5	CASSYSLQGTYEQYF
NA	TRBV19	CASSRGGRTNYGYTF
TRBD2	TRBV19	CASLGLAGSTGELFF
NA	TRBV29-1	CSVSLRGYNEQFF
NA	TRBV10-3	CAISESASGYRYNEQFF
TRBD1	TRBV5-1	CASSGQGAEQYF
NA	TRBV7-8	CASSLTDSYEQYF
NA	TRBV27	CASSLWAGDQPQHF
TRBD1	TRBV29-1	CSVGGGQGAPNEQFF
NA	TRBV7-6	CASSPLRGPISTDTQYF
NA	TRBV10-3	CATHPHSTSTEAFF
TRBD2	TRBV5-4	CASSGTSGPYNEQFF
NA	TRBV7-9	CASSLRLPSQFF
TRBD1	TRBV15	CATSRGRGGGGNNQPQHF
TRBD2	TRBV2	CASTNRGAGGYEQYF
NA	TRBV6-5	CASSPDSVVTQYF
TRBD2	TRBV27	CASSLYSGTSAYEQYF